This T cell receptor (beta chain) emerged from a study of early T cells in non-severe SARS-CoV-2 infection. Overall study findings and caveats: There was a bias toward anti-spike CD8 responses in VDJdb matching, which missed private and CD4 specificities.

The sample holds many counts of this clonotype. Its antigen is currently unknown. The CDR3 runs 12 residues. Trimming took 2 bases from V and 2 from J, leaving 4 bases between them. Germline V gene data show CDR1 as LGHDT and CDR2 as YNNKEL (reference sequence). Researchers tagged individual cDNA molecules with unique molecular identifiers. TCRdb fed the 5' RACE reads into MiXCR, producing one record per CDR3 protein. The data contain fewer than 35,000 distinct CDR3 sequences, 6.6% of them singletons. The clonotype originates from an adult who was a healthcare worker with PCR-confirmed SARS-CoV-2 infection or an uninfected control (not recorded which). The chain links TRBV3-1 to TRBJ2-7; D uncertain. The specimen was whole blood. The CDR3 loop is CASSQSTYEQYF. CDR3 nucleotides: TGTGCCAGCAGCCAATCGACCTACGAGCAGTACTTC.